This TCR beta chain was observed in a study of OX40 agonist ivuxolimab in advanced cancers. Study as a whole: Patients were approximately 80% male with ages about 23 to 90, mean about 60. Points from the study as a whole: Low levels of normalized T-cell clonal expansion also appeared in some nonresponders.

This CDR3 has 15 amino acids. Trimming shortened V by 4 bases and J by 1 base, and 11 bases separated the two germline ends. CDR1 and CDR2 from the germline V gene are SGHTA and FQGNSA. Sequenced by immunoSEQ multiplex PCR; TCRdb stores in-frame clones only, minus some. The table lists tens of thousands of clones, under 90% of them singletons. Collection of blood occurred at baseline, at cycle 4 day 1, and at cycle 7 day 1. In regard to this clone: The target antigen is unknown.

The sequence came from an adult with an advanced solid tumor such as melanoma, head and neck, liver or kidney cancer. The specimen comprised CD4+ or CD8+ T cells sorted from blood, sampled in a trial of the OX40 agonist ivuxolimab. The rearrangement uses TRBV7-2 and TRBJ2-4; D is unresolved. CDR3 residues: CASSSGSGAKNIQYF. The DNA of the CDR3 is TGTGCCAGCAGCTCAGGTTCCGGGGCCAAAAACATTCAGTACTTC.